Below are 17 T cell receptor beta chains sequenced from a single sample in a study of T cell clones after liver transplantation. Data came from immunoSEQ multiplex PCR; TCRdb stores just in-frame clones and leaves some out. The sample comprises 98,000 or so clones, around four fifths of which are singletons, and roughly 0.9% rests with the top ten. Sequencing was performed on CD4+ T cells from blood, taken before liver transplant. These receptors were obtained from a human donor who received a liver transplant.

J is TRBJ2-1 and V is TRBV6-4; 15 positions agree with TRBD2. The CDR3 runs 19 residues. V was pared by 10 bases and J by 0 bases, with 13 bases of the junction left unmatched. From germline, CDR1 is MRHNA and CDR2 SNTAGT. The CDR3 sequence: CAKRGLAGGPIDSYNEQFF. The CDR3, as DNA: TGTGCCAAGCGAGGACTAGCGGGAGGGCCCATCGACTCCTACAATGAGCAGTTCTTC.

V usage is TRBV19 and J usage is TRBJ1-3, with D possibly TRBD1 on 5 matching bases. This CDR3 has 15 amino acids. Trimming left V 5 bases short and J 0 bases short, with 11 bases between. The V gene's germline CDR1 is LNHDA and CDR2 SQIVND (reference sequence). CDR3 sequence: CASSPRQISGNTIYF. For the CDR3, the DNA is TGTGCCAGTAGTCCAAGACAGATCTCTGGAAACACCATATATTTT. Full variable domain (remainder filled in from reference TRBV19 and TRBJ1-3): DGGITQSPKYLFRKEGQNVTLSCEQNLNHDAMYWYRQDPGQGLRLIYYSQIVNDFQKGDIAEGYSVSREKKESFPLTVTSAQKNPTAFYLCASSPRQISGNTIYFGEGSWLTVV.

This CDR3 is CASCKGRNTGELFF. Here the CDR3 DNA reads TGCGCCAGCTGCAAGGGTCGGAACACCGGGGAGCTGTTTTTT. This chain joins TRBV5-1 and TRBJ2-2; D is uncertain. CDR3 size: 14 residues. Germline V gene data show CDR1 as SGHRS and CDR2 as YFSETQ. V was cut by 7 bases and J by 1 base, with 11 bases left in between.

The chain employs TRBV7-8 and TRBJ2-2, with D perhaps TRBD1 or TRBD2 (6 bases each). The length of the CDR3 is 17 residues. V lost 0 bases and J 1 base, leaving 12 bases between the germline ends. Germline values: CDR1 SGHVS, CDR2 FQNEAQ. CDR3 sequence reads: CASSLARRGLNTGELFF. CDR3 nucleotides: TGTGCCAGCAGCTTAGCCCGCAGGGGACTGAACACCGGGGAGCTGTTTTTT.

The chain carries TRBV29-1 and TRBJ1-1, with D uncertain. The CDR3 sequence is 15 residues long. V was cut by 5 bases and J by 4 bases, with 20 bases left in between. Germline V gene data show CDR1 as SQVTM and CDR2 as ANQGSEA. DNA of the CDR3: TGCAGCGTTTCCCCCTCCGTGGCTCGGAGCACTGAAGCTTTCTTT. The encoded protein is CSVSPSVARSTEAFF.

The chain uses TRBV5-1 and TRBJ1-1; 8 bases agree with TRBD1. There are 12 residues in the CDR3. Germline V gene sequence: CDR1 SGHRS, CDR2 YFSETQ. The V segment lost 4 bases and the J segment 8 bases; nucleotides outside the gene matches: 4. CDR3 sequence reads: CASSPGDREAFF. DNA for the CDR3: TGCGCCAGCAGCCCAGGGGACAGGGAAGCTTTCTTT.

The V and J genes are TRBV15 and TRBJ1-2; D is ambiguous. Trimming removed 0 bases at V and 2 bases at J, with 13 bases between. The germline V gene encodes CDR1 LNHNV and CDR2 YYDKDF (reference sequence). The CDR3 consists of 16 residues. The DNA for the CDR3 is TGTGCCACCAGCAGAGATCGCTGGGTACAGAACTATGGCTACACCTTC. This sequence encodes CATSRDRWVQNYGYTF. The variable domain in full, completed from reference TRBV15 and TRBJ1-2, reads DAMVIQNPRYQVTQFGKPVTLSCSQTLNHNVMYWYQQKSSQAPKLLFHYYDKDFNNEADTPDNFQSRRPNTSFCFLDIRSPGLGDTAMYLCATSRDRWVQNYGYTFGSGTRLTVV.

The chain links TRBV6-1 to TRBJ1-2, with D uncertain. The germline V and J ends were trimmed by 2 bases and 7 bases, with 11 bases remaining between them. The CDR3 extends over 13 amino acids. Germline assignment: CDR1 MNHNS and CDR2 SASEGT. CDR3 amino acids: CASSESRESGYTF. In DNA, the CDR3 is TGTGCCAGCAGTGAATCCCGGGAGTCTGGCTACACCTTC.

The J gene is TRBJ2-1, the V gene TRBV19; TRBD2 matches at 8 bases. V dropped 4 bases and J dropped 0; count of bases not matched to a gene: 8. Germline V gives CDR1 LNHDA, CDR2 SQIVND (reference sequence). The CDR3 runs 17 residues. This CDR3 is CASSRGLAGSSYNEQFF. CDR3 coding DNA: TGTGCCAGTAGTAGGGGGTTAGCGGGGAGCTCCTACAATGAGCAGTTCTTC.

CDR3 amino acids: CASSPPGLAKNIQYF. The CDR3 nucleotides are TGTGCCAGCTCACCACCGGGACTAGCCAAAAACATTCAGTACTTC. The V call is TRBV18, the J call TRBJ2-4; weak D call: TRBD2 (6 bases). Germline lookup yields CDR1 KGHSH and CDR2 LQKENI. This CDR3 is 15 amino acids long. Deletions cut 0 bases from V and 0 bases from J, with 6 bases between.

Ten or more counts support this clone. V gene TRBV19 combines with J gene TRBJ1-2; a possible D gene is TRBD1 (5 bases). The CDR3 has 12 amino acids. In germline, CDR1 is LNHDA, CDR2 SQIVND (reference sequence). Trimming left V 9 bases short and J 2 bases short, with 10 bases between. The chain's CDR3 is CASTQENYGYTF. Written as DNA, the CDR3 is TGTGCCAGCACACAGGAGAACTATGGCTACACCTTC. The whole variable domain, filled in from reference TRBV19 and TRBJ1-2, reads DGGITQSPKYLFRKEGQNVTLSCEQNLNHDAMYWYRQDPGQGLRLIYYSQIVNDFQKGDIAEGYSVSREKKESFPLTVTSAQKNPTAFYLCASTQENYGYTFGSGTRLTVV.

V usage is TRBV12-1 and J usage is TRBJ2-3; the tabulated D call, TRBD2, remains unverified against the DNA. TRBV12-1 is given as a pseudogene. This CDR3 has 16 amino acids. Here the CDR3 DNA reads TGTGCCAGCAGCTTGGAGAACCGATTGAGCACAGATACGCAGTATTTT. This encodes CASSLENRLSTDTQYF.

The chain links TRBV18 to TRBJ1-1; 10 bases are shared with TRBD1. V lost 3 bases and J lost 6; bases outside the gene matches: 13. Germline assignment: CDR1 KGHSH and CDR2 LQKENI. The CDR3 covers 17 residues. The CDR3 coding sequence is TGTGCCAGCTCACCCCCCGGGACAGGGGCGCCCGGGGCTGAAGCTTTCTTT. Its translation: CASSPPGTGAPGAEAFF.

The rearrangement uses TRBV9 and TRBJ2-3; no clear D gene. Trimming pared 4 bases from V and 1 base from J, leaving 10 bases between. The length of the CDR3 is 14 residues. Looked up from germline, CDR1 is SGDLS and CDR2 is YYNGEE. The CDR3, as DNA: TGTGCCAGCAGCTCCCGTCTGGGCACAGATACGCAGTATTTT. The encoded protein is CASSSRLGTDTQYF.

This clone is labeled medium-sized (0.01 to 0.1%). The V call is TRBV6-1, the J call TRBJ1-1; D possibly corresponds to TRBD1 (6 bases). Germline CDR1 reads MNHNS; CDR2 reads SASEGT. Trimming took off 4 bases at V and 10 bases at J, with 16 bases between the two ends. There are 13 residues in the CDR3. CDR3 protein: CASSVTLQGVAFF. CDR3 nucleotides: TGTGCCAGCAGTGTTACATTACAGGGTGTAGCTTTCTTT.

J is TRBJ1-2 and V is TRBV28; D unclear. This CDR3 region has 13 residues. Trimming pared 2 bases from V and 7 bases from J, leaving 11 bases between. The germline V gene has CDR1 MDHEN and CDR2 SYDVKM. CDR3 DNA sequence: TGTGCCAGCAGTTTACCCGGGTCGGGTGGCTACACCTTC. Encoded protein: CASSLPGSGGYTF.

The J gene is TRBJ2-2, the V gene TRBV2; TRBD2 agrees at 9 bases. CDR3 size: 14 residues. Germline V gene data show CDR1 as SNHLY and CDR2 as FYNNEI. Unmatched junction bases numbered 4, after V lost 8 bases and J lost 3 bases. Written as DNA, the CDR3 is TGTGCCAGCCGACTAGCGGAGTACACCGGGGAGCTGTTTTTT. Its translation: CASRLAEYTGELFF. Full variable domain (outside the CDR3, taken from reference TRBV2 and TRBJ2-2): EPEVTQTPSHQVTQMGQEVILRCVPISNHLYFYWYRQILGQKVEFLVSFYNNEISEKSEIFDDQFSVERPDGSNFTLKIRSTKLEDSAMYFCASRLAEYTGELFFGEGSRLTVL.